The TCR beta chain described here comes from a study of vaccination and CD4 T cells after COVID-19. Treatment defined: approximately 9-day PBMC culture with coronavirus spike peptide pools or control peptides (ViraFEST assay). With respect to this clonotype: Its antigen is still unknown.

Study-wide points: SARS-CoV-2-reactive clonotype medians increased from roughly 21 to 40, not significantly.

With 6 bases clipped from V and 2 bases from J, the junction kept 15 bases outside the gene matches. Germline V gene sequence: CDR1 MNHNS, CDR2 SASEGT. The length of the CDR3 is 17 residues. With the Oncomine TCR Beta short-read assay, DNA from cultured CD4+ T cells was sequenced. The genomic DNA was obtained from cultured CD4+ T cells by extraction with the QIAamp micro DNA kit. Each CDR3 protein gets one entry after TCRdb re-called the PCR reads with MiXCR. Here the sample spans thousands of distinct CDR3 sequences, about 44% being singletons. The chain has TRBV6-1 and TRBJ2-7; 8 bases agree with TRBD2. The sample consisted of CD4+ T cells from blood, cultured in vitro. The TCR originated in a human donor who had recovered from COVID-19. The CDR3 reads CASRPRKGLAGAYEQYF. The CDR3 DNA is TGTGCCAGCAGACCACGAAAGGGGCTAGCGGGCGCCTACGAGCAGTACTTC.